A single sample gave rise to the 30 T cell receptor beta chains below, sequenced in a study of blood T cell repertoires in COVID-19. The assay was immunoSEQ multiplex PCR, and TCRdb's table has in-frame clones only and misses some. Counted here are roughly 280,000 clones, around 84% occurring once; the ten biggest clones make up roughly 4%. Sample: peripheral blood. These receptors all come from a man in his sixties with acute or convalescent COVID-19.

V is TRBV5-5 and J is TRBJ2-6; 7 nucleotides match TRBD2. Germline V gene sequence: CDR1 SGHKS, CDR2 YYEKEE (reference sequence). CDR3 length: 16 residues. The J segment lost 0 bases and the V segment lost 3 bases, leaving 3 bases of the junction unmatched. The CDR3 region is CASSSSGGSGANVLTF. CDR3 DNA sequence: TGTGCCAGCAGCTCCTCGGGAGGCTCTGGGGCCAACGTCCTGACTTTC. Looking up the rest from reference TRBV5-5 and TRBJ2-6 gives the full variable domain: DAGVTQSPTHLIKTRGQQVTLRCSPISGHKSVSWYQQVLGQGPQFIFQYYEKEERGRGNFPDRFSARQFPNYSSELNVNALLLGDSALYLCASSSSGGSGANVLTFGAGSRLTVL.

J is TRBJ1-4 and V is TRBV5-1; tentatively, D is TRBD1 (5 bases). The CDR3 has 14 amino acids. V lost 4 bases and J 12 bases, leaving 19 bases between the germline ends. Germline V CDR1 and CDR2: SGHRS, YFSETQ. This CDR3 reads CASSAGTGTEELFF. The DNA of the CDR3 is TGCGCCAGCAGCGCGGGGACCGGGACTGAGGAACTGTTTTTT.

The V gene is TRBV28, the J gene TRBJ2-7; possibly TRBD2 for D (5 bases). Trimming cost V 8 bases and J 3 bases, with 11 bases left between them. The CDR3 sequence is 12 residues long. Per germline, CDR1 MDHEN and CDR2 SYDVKM. CDR3 nucleotides: TGTGCCAGCTCCCAAGGACTCTACGAGCAGTACTTC. Protein: CASSQGLYEQYF. The whole variable domain, remainder taken from reference TRBV28 and TRBJ2-7, is DVKVTQSSRYLVKRTGEKVFLECVQDMDHENMFWYRQDPGLGLRLIYFSYDVKMKEKGDIPEGYSVSREKKERFSLILESASTNQTSMYLCASSQGLYEQYFGPGTRLTVT.

This chain connects TRBV18 to TRBJ2-5; TRBD2 aligns across 11 bases. CDR3 length: 19 residues. Trimming cost V 1 base and J 0 bases; bases outside gene matches: 10. Germline V CDR1 and CDR2: KGHSH, LQKENI. The chain's CDR3 is CASSPLPPTSGGYQETQYF. The CDR3 DNA reads as TGTGCCAGCTCACCACTGCCGCCCACTAGCGGGGGCTACCAAGAGACCCAGTACTTC.

J is TRBJ2-1 and V is TRBV10-3, with 12 bases identical to TRBD1. The CDR3 extends over 16 amino acids. Germline loops: CDR1 ENHRY, CDR2 SYGVKD. V gave up 3 bases and J gave up 9 bases; unmatched junction bases: 9. The CDR3 is CAISEMWGQGAVEQFF. In nucleotides, the CDR3 is TGTGCCATCAGTGAAATGTGGGGACAGGGGGCGGTTGAGCAGTTCTTC.

J is TRBJ2-7 and V is TRBV25-1; TRBD2 is a possible D gene (6 bases). CDR1 and CDR2 from the germline V gene are MGHDK and SYGVNS. The CDR3 extends over 12 amino acids. The V end lost 6 bases, the J end lost 3 bases, and 9 bases lay between the germline ends. CDR3 residues: CASSRSGYEQYF. The CDR3 region has the DNA TGTGCCAGCAGCCGTAGCGGCTACGAGCAGTACTTC.

The chain links TRBV12-5 to TRBJ2-2, with a tentative D call TRBD2 (6 bases). This CDR3 spans 16 amino acids. With 6 bases removed from V and 4 bases from J, the gap between germline ends came to 18 bases. CDR1 is LGHNT, CDR2 FRNRAP, per germline. The CDR3 DNA reads as TGTGCTAGTGGCCCGGGCCCAAGGAGGGCCACCGGGGAGCTGTTTTTT. This translates into CASGPGPRRATGELFF. The variable domain in full, with the rest retrieved from reference TRBV12-5 and TRBJ2-2, is DARVTQTPRHKVTEMGQEVTMRCQPILGHNTVFWYRQTMMQGLELLAYFRNRAPLDDSGMPKDRFSAEMPDATLATLKIQPSEPRDSAVYFCASGPGPRRATGELFFGEGSRLTVL.

This clone was counted once. V gene TRBV7-9 combines with J gene TRBJ2-1; D might be TRBD1 (5 bases). The CDR3 covers 12 residues. In germline, CDR1 is SEHNR, CDR2 FQNEAQ (reference sequence). V was cut by 5 bases and J by 11 bases, with 13 bases left in between. CDR3 DNA: TGTGCCAGCAGCCCCAGGGCATTCCAGCAGTTCTTC. It encodes CASSPRAFQQFF.

The rearrangement joins TRBV7-2 to TRBJ1-3; D gene uncertain. The CDR3 length is 16 residues. Germline-derived CDR1 and CDR2 are SGHTA and FQGNSA. V lost 1 base and J lost 0, with 10 bases in between. CDR3 coding DNA: TGTGCCAGCAGCTTAGGGTTGACAACCTCTGGAAACACCATATATTTT. Translating it yields CASSLGLTTSGNTIYF.

This chain joins TRBV28 and TRBJ1-2, with D perhaps matching TRBD1 (6 bases). Trimming pared 5 bases from V and 6 bases from J, leaving 19 bases between. Per germline, CDR1 MDHEN and CDR2 SYDVKM. The CDR3 is 15 residues long. This CDR3 is CASSPMGGALNGYTF. CDR3 bases: TGTGCCAGCAGTCCTATGGGGGGGGCCCTCAATGGCTACACCTTC.

This chain links TRBV6-6 with TRBJ2-3; D is perhaps TRBD2 (7 bases). The CDR3 is made up of 15 amino acids. Germline V lookup: CDR1 MNHNY, CDR2 SVGAGI (reference sequence). V lost 3 bases, J lost 4 bases, and 14 bases lay in between. Written as DNA, the CDR3 is TGTGCCAGCAGTTATGGTGGGGGGGCGTCAGATACGCAGTATTTT. This translates into CASSYGGGASDTQYF.

The chain is built from TRBV15 and TRBJ1-5; D not resolved. CDR1 LNHNV and CDR2 YYDKDF come from the germline V gene (reference sequence). This CDR3 has 17 amino acids. With 1 base removed from V and 0 bases from J, the gap between germline ends came to 13 bases. This CDR3 is CATSRGTGTYSNQPQHF. As DNA, the CDR3 is TGTGCCACCAGCAGAGGGACGGGAACCTATAGCAATCAGCCCCAGCATTTT.

The chain uses TRBV12-5 and TRBJ2-3; 15 bases match TRBD2. Germline V gene data show CDR1 as LGHNT and CDR2 as FRNRAP. CDR3 length: 19 residues. The trim removed 5 bases at V and 1 base at J, leaving 10 bases unmatched. The CDR3 sequence: CASGPGGTSGGPRTDTQYF. CDR3 DNA sequence: TGTGCTAGTGGTCCCGGGGGGACTAGCGGGGGGCCCCGCACAGATACGCAGTATTTT.

CDR3 in amino acids: CASSVGGRAGNEQFF. DNA for the CDR3: TGTGCCAGCAGCGTAGGGGGGAGGGCCGGTAATGAGCAGTTCTTC. The V gene is TRBV9, the J gene TRBJ2-1; 7 bases align to TRBD2. The CDR3 contains 15 residues. Germline V gives CDR1 SGDLS, CDR2 YYNGEE. The trim removed 0 bases at V and 7 bases at J, leaving 7 bases unmatched.

The chain joins TRBV6-1 to TRBJ1-2; 8 nucleotides agree with TRBD1. This CDR3 comprises 15 residues. V shed 3 bases and J 6 bases; nucleotides not matched to a gene: 9. Germline V gene data show CDR1 as MNHNS and CDR2 as SASEGT. CDR3: CASSDRDRPPDGYTF. The DNA for the CDR3 is TGTGCCAGCAGTGACCGGGACAGGCCGCCCGATGGCTACACCTTC.

V and J are TRBV27 and TRBJ2-1; 7 nucleotides line up with TRBD2. The CDR3 has 15 residues. Germline V gives CDR1 MNHEY, CDR2 SMNVEV (reference sequence). The V segment lost 2 bases and the J segment 1 base; nucleotides outside the gene matches: 2. CDR3 DNA sequence: TGTGCCAGCAGTTTAGGGGGGGGTTCCTACAATGAGCAGTTCTTC. Amino acid sequence: CASSLGGGSYNEQFF.

The chain carries TRBV9 and TRBJ2-1, with TRBD2 identical over 7 bases. Trimming at V came to 2 bases and at J to 7 bases, leaving 0 bases not matched to a gene. This CDR3 is 12 amino acids long. In germline, CDR1 is SGDLS, CDR2 YYNGEE. This chain's CDR3 is CASSVSGNEQFF. In DNA, the CDR3 is TGTGCCAGCAGCGTTAGCGGGAATGAGCAGTTCTTC. Supplemented by reference TRBV9 and TRBJ2-1, the full variable domain reads DSGVTQTPKHLITATGQRVTLRCSPRSGDLSVYWYQQSLDQGLQFLIQYYNGEERAKGNILERFSAQQFPDLHSELNLSSLELGDSALYFCASSVSGNEQFFGPGTRLTVL.

The chain recombines TRBV5-4 with TRBJ2-5; 8 bases agree with TRBD2. Trimming removed 0 bases from V and 7 bases from J; junction bases left unmatched: 8. Per germline, CDR1 SGHNT and CDR2 YYREEE (reference sequence). The CDR3 totals 15 residues. CDR3 sequence: CASSLGRGGRGTQYF. The CDR3 bases are TGTGCCAGCAGCTTGGGACGGGGGGGCCGCGGGACCCAGTACTTC.

This chain connects TRBV6-5 to TRBJ2-3, with D perhaps matching TRBD2 (7 bases). V was clipped by 0 bases and J by 4 bases, with 11 bases between them. Germline V lookup: CDR1 MNHEY, CDR2 SVGAGI. CDR3 size: 15 residues. The CDR3 loop is CASSYSGGPADTQYF. For the CDR3, the DNA is TGTGCCAGCAGTTACTCGGGGGGGCCCGCAGATACGCAGTATTTT.

CDR3 sequence (DNA): TGTGCCAGCAGCGCTACCGACCCGGACAGACCAGTATGTGAAAAACTGTTTTTT. Translating gives CASSATDPDRPVCEKLFF. The V call is TRBV21-1, the J call TRBJ1-4; whether TRBD1, the table's D call, matches the DNA was not checked. TRBV21-1 is listed as a pseudogene. The CDR3 is 18 residues long.

The chain employs TRBV19 and TRBJ2-6, with D unresolved. CDR1 LNHDA and CDR2 SQIVND come from the germline V gene (reference sequence). V lost 5 bases to trimming and J lost 0 bases, with 11 bases between them. This CDR3 spans 16 amino acids. The CDR3 region has the DNA TGTGCCAGTAGTCCTATCCGTAGCTCTGGGGCCAACGTCCTGACTTTC. Its protein product is CASSPIRSSGANVLTF.

The gene calls are TRBV30 and TRBJ2-1; TRBD2 matches at 11 bases. The CDR3 has 15 residues. The V gene's germline CDR1 is GTSNPN and CDR2 SVGIG (reference sequence). The V and J ends lost 2 bases and 5 bases, in that order; junction bases with no gene match: 5. The CDR3 DNA sequence: TGTGCCTGGAGTACGGGGACTAGCGGAAACAATGAGCAGTTCTTC. Protein sequence: CAWSTGTSGNNEQFF.

The chain couples TRBV7-9 to TRBJ1-2, with D unresolved. Trimming left V 1 base short and J 4 bases short, with 13 bases between. Germline V CDR1 and CDR2: SEHNR, FQNEAQ (reference sequence). The CDR3 length is 15 residues. CDR3 DNA sequence: TGTGCCAGCAGCTTAGGGAGGGTAGGGATCTATGGCTACACCTTC. Its protein is CASSLGRVGIYGYTF.

The CDR3 protein is CAISSGTGDSPLHF. Here the CDR3 DNA reads TGTGCCATCAGCTCCGGGACAGGGGATTCACCCCTCCACTTT. The J gene is TRBJ1-6, the V gene TRBV10-3; 10 bases map to TRBD1. The CDR3 is 14 residues long. The V gene end was trimmed by 6 bases and the J gene end by 8 bases; junction bases not matched to a gene: 4. Per the germline V gene, CDR1 is ENHRY and CDR2 is SYGVKD.

The chain combines TRBV5-1 with TRBJ2-4, with 13 bases matching TRBD2. The ends lost 2 bases at V and 9 bases at J; junction bases unmatched: 8. Germline V gives CDR1 SGHRS, CDR2 YFSETQ. The length of the CDR3 is 16 residues. The chain's CDR3 is CASSFTSGGAESIQYF. DNA for the CDR3: TGCGCCAGCAGCTTTACTAGCGGGGGGGCCGAGAGCATTCAGTACTTC. Full variable domain (missing parts from reference TRBV5-1 and TRBJ2-4): KAGVTQTPRYLIKTRGQQVTLSCSPISGHRSVSWYQQTPGQGLQFLFEYFSETQRNKGNFPGRFSGRQFSNSRSEMNVSTLELGDSALYLCASSFTSGGAESIQYFGAGTRLSVL.

The genes are TRBV7-9 and TRBJ2-5, with a possible D match to TRBD1 (5 bases). This CDR3 spans 16 amino acids. Trimming pared 3 bases from V and 1 base from J, leaving 15 bases between. Germline CDR1 reads SEHNR; CDR2 reads FQNEAQ (reference sequence). In DNA, the CDR3 is TGTGCCAGCAGCTTCAAGCAGCCGGACACCCAAGAGACCCAGTACTTC. Its protein is CASSFKQPDTQETQYF.

About this clone: Different DNA sequences within this sample yield the same CDR3. This chain connects TRBV5-1 to TRBJ1-5; no clear D gene. Trimming took 0 bases from V and 2 from J, leaving 6 bases between them. CDR3 length: 14 residues. Germline-derived CDR1 and CDR2 are SGHRS and YFSETQ. In DNA, the CDR3 is TGCGCCAGCAGCTTGGTGGGCGGCAATCAGCCCCAGCATTTT. Protein sequence: CASSLVGGNQPQHF.

The rearrangement links TRBV6-5 to TRBJ1-2; D may be TRBD1 (6 bases). Looked up from germline, CDR1 is MNHEY and CDR2 is SVGAGI. This CDR3 contains 15 residues. The V and J ends lost 5 bases and 4 bases respectively, with 17 bases between them. CDR3: CASSRARGMFYGYTF. CDR3 sequence (DNA): TGTGCCAGCAGTCGCGCGAGGGGGATGTTCTATGGCTACACCTTC.

This chain joins TRBV19 and TRBJ2-7; D possibly corresponds to TRBD1 (8 bases). V lost 4 bases, J lost 1 base, and 14 bases lay in between. The CDR3 is made up of 15 amino acids. Looked up from germline, CDR1 is LNHDA and CDR2 is SQIVND (reference sequence). The chain's CDR3 is CASSTYRGGSYEQYF. The DNA of the CDR3 is TGTGCCAGTAGTACCTACAGGGGGGGTTCCTACGAGCAGTACTTC.

The chain links TRBV11-2 to TRBJ2-1; 11 bases line up with TRBD2. The V gene end was trimmed by 3 bases and the J gene end by 0 bases; junction bases not matched to a gene: 10. Germline V CDR1 and CDR2: SGHAT, FQNNGV. The CDR3 is made up of 19 amino acids. In nucleotides, the CDR3 is TGTGCCAGCAGCTTCACTTTAGCGGGGGGGCCGAGCTCCTACAATGAGCAGTTCTTC. Amino acids: CASSFTLAGGPSSYNEQFF.